This T cell receptor (beta chain) was captured by sequencing in a study of T cell changes during pregnancy in multiple sclerosis. The CDR3 runs to 15 residues. Sequencing used immunoSEQ multiplex PCR; TCRdb keeps in-frame clones, though not all of them. Among some 28,000 clones, around 89% were seen once, and the ten largest hold under 4%. This chain uses TRBV21-1 with TRBJ1-5. TRBV21-1 counts as a pseudogene. The sequencing here drew on CD4+ T cells from peripheral blood mononuclear cells, taken in the first trimester of pregnancy. This sequence was found in a female donor in good health, enrolled as a control in a pregnancy study. The CDR3 protein is CASKIWSRSNQPQHF. The CDR3 DNA is TGTGCCAGCAAAATTTGGAGCAGAAGCAATCAGCCCCAGCATTTT.